These 16 T cell receptor beta chains were all obtained from the same sample, sequenced in a study of blood T cell repertoires in COVID-19. The data were produced by immunoSEQ multiplex PCR, yet TCRdb's version contains in-frame clones alone and is incomplete. The sample lists fewer than 250,000 clones, about 88% seen once, with 3% to 3.5% in the top ten. The sample consisted of peripheral blood. The origin of the receptors is a man aged 55 to 70 with acute or convalescent COVID-19.

V is TRBV5-4 and J is TRBJ2-1; TRBD1 aligns across 7 bases. Germline lookup yields CDR1 SGHNT and CDR2 YYREEE (reference sequence). V lost 5 bases to trimming and J lost 3 bases; unmatched junction nucleotides: 8. The CDR3 length is 15 residues. CDR3 residues: CASSPTGDSYNEQFF. Here the CDR3 DNA reads TGTGCCAGCAGTCCTACAGGGGATAGCTACAATGAGCAGTTCTTC.

The rearrangement joins TRBV5-4 to TRBJ2-7; 7 positions match TRBD2. V was pared by 3 bases and J by 4 bases, with 13 bases of the junction left unmatched. The CDR3 length is 16 residues. CDR1 and CDR2 from the germline V gene are SGHNT and YYREEE (reference sequence). The CDR3 protein is CASSSAGVGGEYEQYF. In DNA form, the CDR3 reads TGTGCCAGCAGCTCGGCGGGGGTTGGGGGGGAGTACGAGCAGTACTTC.

The chain uses TRBV5-6 and TRBJ2-1; D may be TRBD1 (8 bases). This CDR3 spans 15 amino acids. The germline V and J ends were trimmed by 4 bases and 3 bases, with 14 bases remaining between them. Germline assignment: CDR1 SGHDT and CDR2 YYEEEE. DNA for the CDR3: TGTGCCAGCAGCCAAGCGGGACAGGACTACAATGAGCAGTTCTTC. It translates to CASSQAGQDYNEQFF.

The chain links TRBV19 to TRBJ1-4; TRBD1 might be the D (5 bases). Trimming removed 7 bases from V and 0 bases from J, with 21 bases in between. The V gene's germline CDR1 is LNHDA and CDR2 SQIVND (reference sequence). The CDR3 runs 18 residues. For the CDR3, the DNA is TGTGCCAGTACCATCAGGGCAGGTCCTGTTGCAACTAATGAAAAACTGTTTTTT. Translation gives CASTIRAGPVATNEKLFF. The full variable domain, completed using reference TRBV19 and TRBJ1-4, is DGGITQSPKYLFRKEGQNVTLSCEQNLNHDAMYWYRQDPGQGLRLIYYSQIVNDFQKGDIAEGYSVSREKKESFPLTVTSAQKNPTAFYLCASTIRAGPVATNEKLFFGSGTQLSVL.

This chain links TRBV2 with TRBJ2-7; 9 positions agree with TRBD1. The CDR3 spans 14 residues. V dropped 4 bases and J dropped 3; count of bases not matched to a gene: 4. CDR1 is SNHLY and CDR2 is FYNNEI in the germline V gene. In DNA form, the CDR3 reads TGTGCCAGCAGTGGGGGGACAGGGATCTACGAGCAGTACTTC. It specifies CASSGGTGIYEQYF.

The rearrangement links TRBV18 to TRBJ2-3, with TRBD1 matching 9 bases. Trimming removed 3 bases from V and 0 bases from J; junction bases left unmatched: 4. Germline values: CDR1 KGHSH, CDR2 LQKENI. CDR3 length: 16 residues. The CDR3 spells CASSPRDRDSTDTQYF. The CDR3 nucleotides are TGTGCCAGCTCACCGCGGGACAGGGATAGCACAGATACGCAGTATTTT.

This clone appeared a few times. The V call is TRBV28, the J call TRBJ2-7, with TRBD1 matching 7 bases. V was clipped by 2 bases and J by 5 bases; unmatched bases: 9. The CDR3 is 15 amino acids. CDR1 MDHEN and CDR2 SYDVKM come from the germline V gene. CDR3 loop: CASSLADRARNEQYF. CDR3 coding DNA: TGTGCCAGCAGTTTAGCCGACAGGGCCAGGAACGAGCAGTACTTC.

The rearrangement uses TRBV29-1 and TRBJ2-5; 7 bases fit TRBD1. Germline loops: CDR1 SQVTM, CDR2 ANQGSEA. Germline trimming cut 4 bases from V and 3 bases from J; bases unmatched to any gene: 2. This CDR3 is built from 12 residues. The CDR3 nucleotides read TGCAGCGTTGGAGGGACAGAAGAGACCCAGTACTTC. Encoded protein: CSVGGTEETQYF.

The chain joins TRBV5-1 to TRBJ2-2; 7 nucleotides line up with TRBD1. Germline V gene data show CDR1 as SGHRS and CDR2 as YFSETQ. V was pared by 5 bases and J by 7 bases, with 11 bases of the junction left unmatched. The CDR3 consists of 15 residues. CDR3 DNA sequence: TGCGCCAGCAGGCCTCGGGACAGAACGAACGGGGAGCTGTTTTTT. As protein: CASRPRDRTNGELFF.

V and J are TRBV6-5 and TRBJ1-4; weak D call: TRBD1 (6 bases). CDR3 length: 14 residues. The germline gives CDR1 MNHEY, CDR2 SVGAGI. Trimming removed 6 bases at V and 4 bases at J, with 12 bases between. CDR3 nucleotide sequence: TGTGCCAGCAGAAGGGGGGGTGATAATGAAAAACTGTTTTTT. Its protein product is CASRRGGDNEKLFF.

The rearrangement uses TRBV13 and TRBJ2-5; 9 bases line up with TRBD2. Losses at the gene ends were 3 bases for V and 5 bases for J; bases not matched to a gene: 16. Germline V lookup: CDR1 PRHDT, CDR2 FYEKMQ (reference sequence). There are 18 residues in the CDR3. CDR3 in DNA: TGTGCCAGCAGCTTTTTTCAACCGGGACTAGCCGCTAGGGAGACCCAGTACTTC. Translated, it gives CASSFFQPGLAARETQYF.

The J gene is TRBJ2-7, the V gene TRBV6-2 or TRBV6-3; a weak D match, TRBD2 (6 bases). This CDR3 has 17 amino acids. Trimming took off 2 bases at V and 0 bases at J, with 17 bases between the two ends. Germline CDR1 and CDR2: MNHEY and SVGEGT. CDR3: CASSYPLTSGYSYEQYF. CDR3 nucleotide sequence: TGTGCCAGCAGTTACCCCCTCACAAGCGGGTACTCCTACGAGCAGTACTTC.

The rearrangement uses TRBV12-5 and TRBJ2-3; possibly TRBD1 for D (6 bases). V was pared by 0 bases and J by 1 base, with 11 bases between. Germline values: CDR1 LGHNT, CDR2 FRNRAP. The CDR3 totals 16 residues. CDR3 protein: CASGLVLGQGTDTQYF. The CDR3 coding sequence is TGTGCTAGTGGTTTGGTTTTGGGACAAGGCACAGATACGCAGTATTTT.

The gene calls are TRBV9 and TRBJ1-1; weak D call: TRBD1 (5 bases). Germline-derived CDR1 and CDR2 are SGDLS and YYNGEE. V lost 2 bases, J lost 6 bases, and 11 bases lay in between. CDR3 length equals 13 residues. This chain's CDR3 is CASSVSGLAEAFF. CDR3 nucleotide sequence: TGTGCCAGCAGCGTTTCAGGGTTGGCTGAAGCTTTCTTT.

The V gene is TRBV7-2, the J gene TRBJ1-2; 7 nucleotides agree with TRBD1. Germline V CDR1 and CDR2: SGHTA, FQGNSA. This CDR3 has 15 residues. Trimming removed 4 bases from V and 8 bases from J; junction bases left unmatched: 13. The chain's CDR3 is CASSSNRGERDGYTF. The DNA for the CDR3 is TGTGCCAGCAGCTCAAACAGGGGAGAGAGGGACGGCTACACCTTC.

V gene TRBV20-1 combines with J gene TRBJ1-5, with 7 bases fitting TRBD1. Trimming removed 3 bases from V and 4 bases from J; junction bases left unmatched: 3. Germline V gives CDR1 DFQATT, CDR2 SNEGSKA (reference sequence). The CDR3 is 13 amino acids. CDR3 DNA sequence: TGCAGTGCTAGTGGACAGGCGAATCAGCCCCAGCATTTT. Translation gives CSASGQANQPQHF.